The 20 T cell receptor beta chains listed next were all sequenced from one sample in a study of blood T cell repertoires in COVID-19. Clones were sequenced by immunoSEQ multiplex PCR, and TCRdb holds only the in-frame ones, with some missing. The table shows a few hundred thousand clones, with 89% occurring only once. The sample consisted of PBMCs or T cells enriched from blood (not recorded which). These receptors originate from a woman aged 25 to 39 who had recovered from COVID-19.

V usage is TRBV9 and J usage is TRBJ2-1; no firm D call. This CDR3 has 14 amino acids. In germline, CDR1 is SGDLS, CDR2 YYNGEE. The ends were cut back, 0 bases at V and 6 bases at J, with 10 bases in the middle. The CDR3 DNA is TGTGCCAGCAGCGTAGAAGTTACCGGCAATGAGCAGTTCTTC. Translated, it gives CASSVEVTGNEQFF.

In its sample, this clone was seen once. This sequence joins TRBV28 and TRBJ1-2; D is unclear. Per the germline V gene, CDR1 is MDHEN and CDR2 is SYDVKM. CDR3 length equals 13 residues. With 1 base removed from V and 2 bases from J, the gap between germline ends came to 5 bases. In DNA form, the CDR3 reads TGTGCCAGCAGTTTATACGGGAACTATGGCTACACCTTC. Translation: CASSLYGNYGYTF.

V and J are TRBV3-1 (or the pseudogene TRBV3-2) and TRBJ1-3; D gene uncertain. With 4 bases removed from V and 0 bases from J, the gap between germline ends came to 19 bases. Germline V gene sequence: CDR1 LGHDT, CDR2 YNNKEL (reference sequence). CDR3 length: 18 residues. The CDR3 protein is CASSRLDLGGPSGNTIYF. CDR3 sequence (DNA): TGTGCCAGCAGCCGATTAGATCTAGGAGGTCCCTCTGGAAACACCATATATTTT.

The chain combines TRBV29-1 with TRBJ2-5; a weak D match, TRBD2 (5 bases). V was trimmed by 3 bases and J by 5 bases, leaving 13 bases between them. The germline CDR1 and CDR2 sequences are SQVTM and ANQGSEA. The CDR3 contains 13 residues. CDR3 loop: CSVERALGETQYF. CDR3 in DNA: TGCAGCGTTGAGCGGGCCCTGGGCGAGACCCAGTACTTC.

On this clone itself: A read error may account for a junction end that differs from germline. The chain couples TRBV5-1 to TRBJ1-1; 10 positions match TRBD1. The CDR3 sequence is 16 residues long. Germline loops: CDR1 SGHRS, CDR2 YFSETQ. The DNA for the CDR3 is TGCGCCAGCAGCCGATGGGACAGGGGAGAGAACCCTGAAGCTTTCTTT. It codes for CASSRWDRGENPEAFF.

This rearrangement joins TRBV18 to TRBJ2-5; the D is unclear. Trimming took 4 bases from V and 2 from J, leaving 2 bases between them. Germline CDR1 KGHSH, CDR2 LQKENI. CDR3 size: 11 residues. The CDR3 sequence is CASSLQETQYF. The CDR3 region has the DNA TGTGCCAGCTCACTACAAGAGACCCAGTACTTC.

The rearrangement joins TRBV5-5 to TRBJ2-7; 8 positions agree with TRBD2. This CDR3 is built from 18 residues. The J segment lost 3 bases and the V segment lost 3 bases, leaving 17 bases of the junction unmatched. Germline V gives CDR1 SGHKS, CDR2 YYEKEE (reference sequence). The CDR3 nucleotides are TGTGCCAGCAGCTCGAGCCGGACATATAGCGGGGATGACTACGAGCAGTACTTC. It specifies CASSSSRTYSGDDYEQYF.

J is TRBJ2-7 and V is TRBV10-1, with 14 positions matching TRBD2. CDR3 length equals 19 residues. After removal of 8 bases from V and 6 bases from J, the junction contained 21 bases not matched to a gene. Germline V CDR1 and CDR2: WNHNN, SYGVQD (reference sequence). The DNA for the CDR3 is TGCGCCAGCGTACGGGCCGGGACTAGCGGGAGAGGGGGTGAACGCGAGCAGTACTTC. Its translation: CASVRAGTSGRGGEREQYF.

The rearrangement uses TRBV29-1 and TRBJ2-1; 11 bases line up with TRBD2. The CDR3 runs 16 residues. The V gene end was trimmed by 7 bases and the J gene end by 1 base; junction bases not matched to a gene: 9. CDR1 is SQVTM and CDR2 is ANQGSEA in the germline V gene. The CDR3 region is CSALGLAGPSYNEQFF. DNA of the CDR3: TGCAGCGCTCTCGGACTAGCGGGTCCTTCCTACAATGAGCAGTTCTTC.

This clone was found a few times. The CDR3 coding sequence is TGTGCCAGCAGCTTAGGGGCAGGGGACCGCGCTAACTATGGCTACACCTTC. Protein sequence: CASSLGAGDRANYGYTF. The rearrangement uses TRBV7-9 and TRBJ1-2; weak D call: TRBD1 (6 bases). V was clipped by 1 base and J by 0 bases, with 15 bases between them. The CDR3 sequence is 17 residues long. CDR1 and CDR2 from the germline V gene are SEHNR and FQNEAQ (reference sequence).

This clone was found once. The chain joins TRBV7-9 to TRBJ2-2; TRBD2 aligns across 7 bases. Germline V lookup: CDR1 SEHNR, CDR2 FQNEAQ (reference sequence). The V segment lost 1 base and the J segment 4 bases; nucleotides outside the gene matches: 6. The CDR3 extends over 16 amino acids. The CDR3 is CASSLEAAGITGELFF. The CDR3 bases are TGTGCCAGCAGCTTAGAGGCAGCGGGAATCACCGGGGAGCTGTTTTTT.

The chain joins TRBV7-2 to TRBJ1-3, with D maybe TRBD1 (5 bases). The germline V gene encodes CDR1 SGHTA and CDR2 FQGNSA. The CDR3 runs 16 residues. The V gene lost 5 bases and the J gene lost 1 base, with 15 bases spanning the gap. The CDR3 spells CASSPHEDTSGNTIYF. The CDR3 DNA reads TGTGCCAGCAGCCCTCATGAGGACACTTCTGGAAACACCATATATTTT. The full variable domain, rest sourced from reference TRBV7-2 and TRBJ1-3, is GAGVSQSPSNKVTEKGKDVELRCDPISGHTALYWYRQSLGQGLEFLIYFQGNSAPDKSGLPSDRFSAERTGGSVSTLTIQRTQQEDSAVYLCASSPHEDTSGNTIYFGEGSWLTVV.

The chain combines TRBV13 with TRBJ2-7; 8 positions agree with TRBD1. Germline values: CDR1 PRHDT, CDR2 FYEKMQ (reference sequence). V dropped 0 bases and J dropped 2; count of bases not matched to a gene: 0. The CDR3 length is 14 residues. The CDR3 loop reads CASSLGTGAYEQYF. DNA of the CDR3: TGTGCCAGCAGCTTAGGGACAGGGGCCTACGAGCAGTACTTC.

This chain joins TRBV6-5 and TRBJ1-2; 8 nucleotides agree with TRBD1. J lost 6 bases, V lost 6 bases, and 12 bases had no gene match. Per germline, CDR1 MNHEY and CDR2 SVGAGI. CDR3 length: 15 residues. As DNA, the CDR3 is TGTGCCAGCAGCCAACAGTTACAGGGGGTAGATGGCTACACCTTC. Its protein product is CASSQQLQGVDGYTF.

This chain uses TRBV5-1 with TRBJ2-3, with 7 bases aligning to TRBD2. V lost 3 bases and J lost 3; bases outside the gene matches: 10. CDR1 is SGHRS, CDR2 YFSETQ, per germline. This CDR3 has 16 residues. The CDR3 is CASSWMGQRGTDTQYF. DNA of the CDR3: TGCGCCAGCAGCTGGATGGGGCAGCGGGGTACAGATACGCAGTATTTT. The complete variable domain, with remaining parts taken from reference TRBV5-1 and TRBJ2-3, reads KAGVTQTPRYLIKTRGQQVTLSCSPISGHRSVSWYQQTPGQGLQFLFEYFSETQRNKGNFPGRFSGRQFSNSRSEMNVSTLELGDSALYLCASSWMGQRGTDTQYFGPGTRLTVL.

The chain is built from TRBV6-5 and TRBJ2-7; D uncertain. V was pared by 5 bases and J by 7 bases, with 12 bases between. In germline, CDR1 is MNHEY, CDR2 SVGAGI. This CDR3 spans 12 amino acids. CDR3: CASSTQAMEQYF. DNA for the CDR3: TGTGCCAGCAGTACACAAGCGATGGAGCAGTACTTC.

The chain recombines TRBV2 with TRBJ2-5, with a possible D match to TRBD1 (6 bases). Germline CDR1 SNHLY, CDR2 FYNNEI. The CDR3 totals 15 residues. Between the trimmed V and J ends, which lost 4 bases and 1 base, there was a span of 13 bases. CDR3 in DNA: TGTGCCAGCAGTGTCGAAACAGGGTCCCAAGAGACCCAGTACTTC. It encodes CASSVETGSQETQYF.

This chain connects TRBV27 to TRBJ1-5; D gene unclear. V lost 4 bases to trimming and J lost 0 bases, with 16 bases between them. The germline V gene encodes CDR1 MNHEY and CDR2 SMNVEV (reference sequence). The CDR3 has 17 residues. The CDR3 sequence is CASSSIYSSNSNQPQHF. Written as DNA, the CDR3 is TGTGCCAGCAGTTCCATATATTCATCTAATAGCAATCAGCCCCAGCATTTT.

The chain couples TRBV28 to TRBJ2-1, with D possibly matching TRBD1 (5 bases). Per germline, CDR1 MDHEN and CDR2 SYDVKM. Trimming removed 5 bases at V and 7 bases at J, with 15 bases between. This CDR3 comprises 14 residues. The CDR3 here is CASSLQGLPNEQFF. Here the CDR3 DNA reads TGTGCCAGCAGTCTCCAGGGCCTTCCGAATGAGCAGTTCTTC.

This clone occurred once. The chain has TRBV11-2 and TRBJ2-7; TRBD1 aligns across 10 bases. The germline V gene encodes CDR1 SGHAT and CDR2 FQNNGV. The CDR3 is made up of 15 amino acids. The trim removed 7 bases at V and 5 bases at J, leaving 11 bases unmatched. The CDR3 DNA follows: TGTGCCAGCACCTCACTGTGGGACAGGGGCCACGAGCAGTACTTC. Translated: CASTSLWDRGHEQYF.